This T cell receptor (beta chain) was recovered during a study of OX40 agonist ivuxolimab in advanced cancers. Libraries were prepared by immunoSEQ multiplex PCR; TCRdb keeps only in-frame clonotypes and omits some of them. The sample gives fewer than 100,000 clones, approximately 88% of which show up once; approximately 12% is in the top ten. CDR3 length: 18 amino acids. The trim removed 0 bases at V and 8 bases at J, leaving 16 bases unmatched. Looked up from germline, CDR1 is GTSNPN and CDR2 is SVGIG (reference sequence). The rearrangement links TRBV30 to TRBJ2-1, with TRBD2 identical over 10 bases. The receptor was derived from an adult with an advanced solid tumor such as melanoma, head and neck, liver or kidney cancer. The sample in question was CD4+ or CD8+ T cells sorted from blood, obtained in a trial of the OX40 agonist ivuxolimab. CDR3 bases: TGTGCCTGGAGTGTAGGGCTAGCGGGAGTATTTATGGGCGATGAGCAGTTCTTC. It encodes CAWSVGLAGVFMGDEQFF. The whole variable domain, filled in from reference TRBV30 and TRBJ2-1, reads SQTIHQWPATLVQPVGSPLSLECTVEGTSNPNLYWYRQAAGRGLQLLFYSVGIGQISSEVPQNLSASRPQDRQFILSSKKLLLSDSGFYLCAWSVGLAGVFMGDEQFFGPGTRLTVL.